This T cell receptor (beta chain) was sequenced for a study of CD8 T cells in Susac syndrome. RNA, at about 0.45 to 1 ug, was reverse transcribed with random hexamers. In TCRdb, the immunoSEQ multiplex PCR reads were re-called with MiXCR into one record per CDR3 protein. Here the sample spans some 180,000 distinct CDR3 sequences, just under 95% being singletons. Points on this clonotype: Its antigen is not identified.

Study findings and constraints: The authors found no clonal expansion in Susac syndrome CD4+ T cell repertoires.

TEMRA cells were enriched by FACS, while CD8+ and CD4+ T cells were obtained through a negative isolation that was performed magnetically. The TCR sequence derives from a human donor with Susac syndrome. Sequencing used CD4+ T cells from PBMCs.

CDR3 nucleotides: TGTGCCAGCTCACCACTGTGGAAACCCCAAGAGACCCAGTACTTC. This sequence encodes CASSPLWKPQETQYF. The chain combines TRBV18 with TRBJ2-5; D gene uncertain. V was shortened by 1 base and J by 1 base, with 10 bases between the two germline ends. CDR1 KGHSH and CDR2 LQKENI come from the germline V gene. The CDR3 runs to 15 residues. Filled out from reference TRBV18 and TRBJ2-5, the complete variable domain reads NAGVMQNPRHLVRRRGQEARLRCSPMKGHSHVYWYRQLPEEGLKFMVYLQKENIIDESGMPKERFSAEFPKEGPSILRIQQVVRGDSAAYFCASSPLWKPQETQYFGPGTRLLVL.